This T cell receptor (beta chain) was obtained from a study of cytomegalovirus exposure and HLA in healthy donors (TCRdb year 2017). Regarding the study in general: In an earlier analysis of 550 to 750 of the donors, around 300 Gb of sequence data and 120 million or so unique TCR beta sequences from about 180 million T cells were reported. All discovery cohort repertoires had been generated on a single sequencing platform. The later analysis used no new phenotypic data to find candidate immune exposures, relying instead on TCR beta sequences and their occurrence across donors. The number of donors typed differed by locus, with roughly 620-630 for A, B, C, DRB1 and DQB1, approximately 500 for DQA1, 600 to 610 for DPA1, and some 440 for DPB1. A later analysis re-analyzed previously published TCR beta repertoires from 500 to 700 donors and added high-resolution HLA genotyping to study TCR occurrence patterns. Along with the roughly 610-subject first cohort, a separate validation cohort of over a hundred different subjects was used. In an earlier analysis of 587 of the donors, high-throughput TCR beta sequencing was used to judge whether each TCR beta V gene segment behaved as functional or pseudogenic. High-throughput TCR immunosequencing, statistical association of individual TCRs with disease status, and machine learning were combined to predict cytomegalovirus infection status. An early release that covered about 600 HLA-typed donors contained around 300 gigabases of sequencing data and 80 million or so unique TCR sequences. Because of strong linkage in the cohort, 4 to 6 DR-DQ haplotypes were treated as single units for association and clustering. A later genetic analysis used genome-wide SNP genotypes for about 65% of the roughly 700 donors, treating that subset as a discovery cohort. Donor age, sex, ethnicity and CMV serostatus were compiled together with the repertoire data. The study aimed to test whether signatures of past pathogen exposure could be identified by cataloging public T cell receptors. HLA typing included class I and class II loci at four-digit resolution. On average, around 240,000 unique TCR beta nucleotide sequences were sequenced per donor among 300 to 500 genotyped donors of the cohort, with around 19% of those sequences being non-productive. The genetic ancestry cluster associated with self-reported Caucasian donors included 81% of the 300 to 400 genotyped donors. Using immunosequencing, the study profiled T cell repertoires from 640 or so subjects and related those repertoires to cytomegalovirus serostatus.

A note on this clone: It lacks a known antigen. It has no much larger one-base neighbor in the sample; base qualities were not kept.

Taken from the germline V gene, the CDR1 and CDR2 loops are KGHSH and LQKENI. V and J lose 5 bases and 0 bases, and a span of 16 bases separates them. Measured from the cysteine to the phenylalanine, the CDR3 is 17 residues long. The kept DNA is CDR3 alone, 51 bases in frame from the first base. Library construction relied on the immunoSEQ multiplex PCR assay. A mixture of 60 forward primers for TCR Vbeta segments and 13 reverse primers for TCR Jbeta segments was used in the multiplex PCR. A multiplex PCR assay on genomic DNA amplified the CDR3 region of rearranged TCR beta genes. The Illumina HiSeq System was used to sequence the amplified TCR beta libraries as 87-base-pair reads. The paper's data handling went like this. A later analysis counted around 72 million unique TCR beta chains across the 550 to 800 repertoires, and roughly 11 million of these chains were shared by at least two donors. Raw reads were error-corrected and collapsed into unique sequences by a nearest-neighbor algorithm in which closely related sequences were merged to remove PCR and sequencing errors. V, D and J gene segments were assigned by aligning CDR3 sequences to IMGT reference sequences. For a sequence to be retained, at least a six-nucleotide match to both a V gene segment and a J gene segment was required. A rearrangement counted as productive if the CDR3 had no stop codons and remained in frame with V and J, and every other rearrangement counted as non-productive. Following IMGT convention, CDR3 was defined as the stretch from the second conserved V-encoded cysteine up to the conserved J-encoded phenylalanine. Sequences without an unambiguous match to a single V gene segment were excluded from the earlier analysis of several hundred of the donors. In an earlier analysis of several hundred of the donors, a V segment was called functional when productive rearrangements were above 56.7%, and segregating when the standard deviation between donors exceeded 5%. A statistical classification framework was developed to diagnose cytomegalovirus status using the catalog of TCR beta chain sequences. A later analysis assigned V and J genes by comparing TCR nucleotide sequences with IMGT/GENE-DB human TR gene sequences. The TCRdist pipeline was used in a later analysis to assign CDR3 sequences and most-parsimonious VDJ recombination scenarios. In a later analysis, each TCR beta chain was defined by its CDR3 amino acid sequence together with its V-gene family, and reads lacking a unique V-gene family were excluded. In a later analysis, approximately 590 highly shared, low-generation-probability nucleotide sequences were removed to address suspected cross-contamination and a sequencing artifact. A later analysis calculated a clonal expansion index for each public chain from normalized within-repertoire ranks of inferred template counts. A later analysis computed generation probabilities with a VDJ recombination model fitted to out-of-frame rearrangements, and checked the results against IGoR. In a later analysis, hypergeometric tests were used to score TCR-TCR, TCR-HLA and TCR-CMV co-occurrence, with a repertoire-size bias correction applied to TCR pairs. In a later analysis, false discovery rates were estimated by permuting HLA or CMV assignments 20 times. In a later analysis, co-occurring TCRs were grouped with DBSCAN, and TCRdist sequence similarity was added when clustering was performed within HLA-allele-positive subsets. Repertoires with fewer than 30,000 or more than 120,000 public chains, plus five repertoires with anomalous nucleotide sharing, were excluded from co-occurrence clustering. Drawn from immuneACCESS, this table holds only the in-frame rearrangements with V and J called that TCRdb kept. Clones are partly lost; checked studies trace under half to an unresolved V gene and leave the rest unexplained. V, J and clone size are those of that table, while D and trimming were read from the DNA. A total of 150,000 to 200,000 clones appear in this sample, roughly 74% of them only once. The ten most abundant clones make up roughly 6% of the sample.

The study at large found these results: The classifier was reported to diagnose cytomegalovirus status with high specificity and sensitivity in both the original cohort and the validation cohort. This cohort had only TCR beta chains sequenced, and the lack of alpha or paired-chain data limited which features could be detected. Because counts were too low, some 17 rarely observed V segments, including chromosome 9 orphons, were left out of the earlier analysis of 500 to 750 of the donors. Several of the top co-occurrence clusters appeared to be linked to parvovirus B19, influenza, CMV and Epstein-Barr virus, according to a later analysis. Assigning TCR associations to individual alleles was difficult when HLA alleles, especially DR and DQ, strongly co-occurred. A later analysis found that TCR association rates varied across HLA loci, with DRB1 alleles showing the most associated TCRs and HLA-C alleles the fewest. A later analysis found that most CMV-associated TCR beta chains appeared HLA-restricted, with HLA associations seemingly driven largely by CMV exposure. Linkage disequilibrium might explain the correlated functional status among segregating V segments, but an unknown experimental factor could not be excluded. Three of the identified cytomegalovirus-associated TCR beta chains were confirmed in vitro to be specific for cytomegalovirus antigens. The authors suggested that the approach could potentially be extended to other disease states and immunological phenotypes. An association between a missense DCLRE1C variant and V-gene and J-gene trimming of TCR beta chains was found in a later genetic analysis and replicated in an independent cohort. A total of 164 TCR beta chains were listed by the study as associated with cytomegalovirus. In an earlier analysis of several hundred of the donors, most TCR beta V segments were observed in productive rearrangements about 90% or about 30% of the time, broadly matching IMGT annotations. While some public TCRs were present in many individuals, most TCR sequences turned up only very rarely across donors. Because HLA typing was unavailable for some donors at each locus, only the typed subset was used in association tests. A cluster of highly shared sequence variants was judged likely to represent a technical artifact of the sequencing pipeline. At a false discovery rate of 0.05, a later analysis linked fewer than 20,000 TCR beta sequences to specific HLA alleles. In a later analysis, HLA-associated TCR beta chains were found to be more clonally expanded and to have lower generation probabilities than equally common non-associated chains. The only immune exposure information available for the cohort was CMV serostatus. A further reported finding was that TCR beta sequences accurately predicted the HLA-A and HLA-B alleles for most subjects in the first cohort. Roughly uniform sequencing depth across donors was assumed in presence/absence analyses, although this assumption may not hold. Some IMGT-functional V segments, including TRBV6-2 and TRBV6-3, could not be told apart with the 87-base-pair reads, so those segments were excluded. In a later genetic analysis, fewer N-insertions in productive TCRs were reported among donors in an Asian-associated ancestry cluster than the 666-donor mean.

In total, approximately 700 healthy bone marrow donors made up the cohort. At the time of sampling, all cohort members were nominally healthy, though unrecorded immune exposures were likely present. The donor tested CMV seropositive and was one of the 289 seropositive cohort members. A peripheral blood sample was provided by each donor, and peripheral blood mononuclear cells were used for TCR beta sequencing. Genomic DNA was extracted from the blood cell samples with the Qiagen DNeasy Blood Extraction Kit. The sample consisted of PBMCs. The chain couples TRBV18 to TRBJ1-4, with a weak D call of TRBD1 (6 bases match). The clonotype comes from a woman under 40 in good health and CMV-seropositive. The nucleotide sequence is TGTGCCAGCTCAGCTGGGGGCAGTCGAGCAACTAATGAAAAACTGTTTTTT. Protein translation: CASSAGGSRATNEKLFF.